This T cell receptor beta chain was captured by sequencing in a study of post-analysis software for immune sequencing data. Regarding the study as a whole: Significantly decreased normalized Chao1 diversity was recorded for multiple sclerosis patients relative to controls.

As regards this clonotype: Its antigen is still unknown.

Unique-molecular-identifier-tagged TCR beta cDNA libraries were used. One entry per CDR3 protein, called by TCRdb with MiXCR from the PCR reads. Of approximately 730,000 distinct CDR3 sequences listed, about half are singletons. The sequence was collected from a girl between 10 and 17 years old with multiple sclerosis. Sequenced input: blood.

The CDR3: CASSLERADEQYF. Here the CDR3 DNA reads TGCGCCAGCAGCTTAGAGAGGGCTGACGAGCAGTACTTC. V and J are TRBV5-1 and TRBJ2-7; a possible D gene is TRBD2 (5 bases). V lost 2 bases and J lost 5, with 11 bases in between. CDR1 and CDR2 (germline): SGHRS, YFSETQ. This CDR3 has 13 amino acids.